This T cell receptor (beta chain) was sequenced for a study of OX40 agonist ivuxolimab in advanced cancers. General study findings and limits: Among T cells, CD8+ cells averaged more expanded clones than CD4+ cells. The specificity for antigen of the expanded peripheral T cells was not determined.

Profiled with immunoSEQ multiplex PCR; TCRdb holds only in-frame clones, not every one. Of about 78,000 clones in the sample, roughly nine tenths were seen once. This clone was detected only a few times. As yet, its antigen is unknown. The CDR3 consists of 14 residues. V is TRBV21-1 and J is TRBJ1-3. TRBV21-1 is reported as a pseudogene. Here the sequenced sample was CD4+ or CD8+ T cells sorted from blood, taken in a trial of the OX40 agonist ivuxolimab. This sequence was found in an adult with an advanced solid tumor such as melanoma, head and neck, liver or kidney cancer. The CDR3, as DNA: TGTGCCCGTACTGCTGCGATCTCTGGAAACACCATATATTTT. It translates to CARTAAISGNTIYF.